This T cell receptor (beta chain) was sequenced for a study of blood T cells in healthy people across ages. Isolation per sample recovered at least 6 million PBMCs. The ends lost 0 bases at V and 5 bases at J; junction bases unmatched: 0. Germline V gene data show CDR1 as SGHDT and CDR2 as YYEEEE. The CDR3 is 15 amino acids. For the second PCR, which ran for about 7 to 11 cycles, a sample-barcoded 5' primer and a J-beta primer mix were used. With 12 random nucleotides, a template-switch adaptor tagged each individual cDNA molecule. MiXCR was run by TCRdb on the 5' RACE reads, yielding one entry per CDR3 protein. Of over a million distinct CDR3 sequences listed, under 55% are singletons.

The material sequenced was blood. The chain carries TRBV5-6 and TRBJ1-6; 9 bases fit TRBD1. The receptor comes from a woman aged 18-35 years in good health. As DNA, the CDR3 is TGTGCCAGCAGCTTGGGGGACAGGGATAATTCACCCCTCCACTTT. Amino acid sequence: CASSLGDRDNSPLHF.